Below, 8 T cell receptor beta chains from the same sample are listed, as sequenced in a study of T cells in Graves' hyperthyroidism and ophthalmopathy. The TCR beta CDR3 regions underwent amplification using RNA transcripts as the source. During a first-round RT-PCR of the TCR CDR3, the HTBI primer set was used. MiXCR was run by TCRdb on the multiplex PCR reads, yielding one entry per CDR3 protein. The sample has a few hundred thousand distinct CDR3 sequences, more than 20% seen once. The sequencing sample was made of blood. The receptors come from a young man with Graves' hyperthyroidism.

This clonotype was seen repeatedly, ten times or more. The CDR3 region has the DNA TGTGCCAGCAGTCAACGGGACAGCTCCTACGAGCAGTACTTC. It is translated as CASSQRDSSYEQYF. The chain combines TRBV28 with TRBJ2-7; TRBD1 agrees at 7 bases. Germline-derived CDR1 and CDR2 are MDHEN and SYDVKM. CDR3 size: 14 residues. Losses at the gene ends were 5 bases for V and 0 bases for J; bases not matched to a gene: 4.

This clonotype came up many times. The chain couples TRBV9 to TRBJ2-6, with D possibly being TRBD1 (6 bases). Looked up from germline, CDR1 is SGDLS and CDR2 is YYNGEE. With 5 bases removed from V and 1 base from J, the gap between germline ends came to 10 bases. The CDR3 runs 15 residues. The CDR3 coding sequence is TGTGCCAGCAGTTCAGGGGATTCTGGGGCCAACGTCCTGACTTTC. It specifies CASSSGDSGANVLTF. Supplemented by reference TRBV9 and TRBJ2-6, the full variable domain reads DSGVTQTPKHLITATGQRVTLRCSPRSGDLSVYWYQQSLDQGLQFLIQYYNGEERAKGNILERFSAQQFPDLHSELNLSSLELGDSALYFCASSSGDSGANVLTFGAGSRLTVL.

This chain uses TRBV6-2 or TRBV6-3 with TRBJ2-6; maybe TRBD2 (5 bases). V lost 7 bases and J 0 bases, leaving 19 bases between the germline ends. The V gene's germline CDR1 is MNHEY and CDR2 SVGEGT. The length of the CDR3 is 18 residues. This CDR3 is CASNLRWTGSSGANVLTF. CDR3 in DNA: TGTGCCAGCAATTTACGTTGGACGGGGAGCTCTGGGGCCAACGTCCTGACTTTC.

This clonotype came up many times. The V and J genes are TRBV9 and TRBJ1-3; D not certain. There are 14 residues in the CDR3. The V end lost 4 bases, the J end lost 2 bases, and 10 bases lay between the germline ends. Germline V lookup: CDR1 SGDLS, CDR2 YYNGEE. The CDR3 loop reads CASSPSDAGNTIYF. In nucleotides, the CDR3 is TGTGCCAGCAGCCCCTCAGATGCTGGAAACACCATATATTTT.

This clonotype was counted ten times or more. The J gene is TRBJ1-2, the V gene TRBV4-1; no clear D gene. CDR1 and CDR2 from the germline V gene are MGHRA and YSYEKL. The CDR3 has 14 residues. Between the trimmed V and J ends, which lost 1 base and 3 bases, there was a span of 9 bases. The CDR3 reads CASSQVKGDYGYTF. CDR3 nucleotides: TGCGCCAGCAGCCAAGTTAAGGGTGACTATGGCTACACCTTC.

This clonotype has a count of ten or more. The rearrangement uses TRBV5-1 and TRBJ2-2, with D perhaps TRBD2 (6 bases). Trimming removed 4 bases at V and 2 bases at J, with 15 bases between. This CDR3 region has 16 residues. Germline CDR1 and CDR2: SGHRS and YFSETQ. DNA of the CDR3: TGCGCCAGCAGCCTGGGACTCACGTTAAACACCGGGGAGCTGTTTTTT. As protein: CASSLGLTLNTGELFF.

This clonotype was counted ten times or more. The chain recombines TRBV20-1 with TRBJ2-5, with 10 bases fitting TRBD2. Trimming cost V 6 bases and J 0 bases; bases outside gene matches: 7. The CDR3 sequence is 15 residues long. Germline lookup yields CDR1 DFQATT and CDR2 SNEGSKA (reference sequence). This CDR3 is CSAILGTSDQETQYF. The CDR3 bases are TGCAGTGCCATCCTTGGGACTAGCGACCAAGAGACCCAGTACTTC.

This chain uses TRBV12-3 or TRBV12-4 with TRBJ2-7, with D tentatively TRBD1 (6 bases). Trimming left V 6 bases short and J 5 bases short, with 11 bases between. The CDR3 runs 12 residues. CDR3 amino acids: CASSQGSNEQYF. The DNA of the CDR3 is TGTGCCAGCAGCCAGGGGTCCAACGAGCAGTACTTC.